This paragraph reports one TCR beta chain. Its antigen remains undetermined. No base quality values were provided; no much bigger clone lies one nucleotide off. The Qiagen DNeasy kit was used to extract genomic DNA both from unsorted PBMCs and from the negatively selected CD4+ and CD8+ fractions. Amplification of TCR beta CDR3 regions was done by immunoSEQ multiplex PCR with primers that anneal to V and J segments. Amplification bias was minimized using a synthetic immune receptor repertoire, and residual bias was removed computationally after sequencing. The authors' analysis ran thus. Repertoire diversity was quantified as the Shannon entropy index using custom Python scripts. Unsorted, CD4+ and CD8+ repertoires were analyzed separately, except for combined analyses in which CD4+ and CD8+ sequences were merged in silico. A clone was considered expanded if an increase in frequency of at least 2-fold after treatment relative to C1D1 was found, and a pseudocount of 0.5 was applied to clones undetected at baseline. Clones with 0 or 1 copy at C1D1 were defined as singleton clones, while clones with 2 or more copies were defined as non-singleton clones. Clones expanded in unsorted samples were annotated as CD4+, CD8+ or unknown by matching protein sequences in sorted samples from the same patient. Wilcoxon tests on paired samples were used to test changes in diversity from C1D1 to C4D1. TCRdb mirrors the immuneACCESS table, restricted to in-frame sequences. Some clones are absent from its copies; in checked studies, under half trace to an unresolved V gene, and the reason for the others is unknown. D and trimming come from the DNA, and the V and J calls and clone size come from that table. The sample has about 6,000 clones on record, approximately 54% of them singletons. Jointly, the top ten make up around 15% of the sample.

Inclusive of the bounding cysteine and phenylalanine, the CDR3 is 15 residues long. CDR3 DNA only is kept here, 45 bases in frame from base 1. V drops 7 bases and J drops 3 bases, leaving 16 bases in between. The germline V gene (reference sequence) provides CDR1 SEHNR and CDR2 FQNEAQ. These data originate in a study of PD-1 blockade in classical Hodgkin lymphoma (dated by TCRdb to 2020 to 2022). Background on the whole study: Nivolumab dosing was 3 mg/kg intravenously every 2 weeks, continuing until either disease progression or unacceptable toxicity. A peripheral blood immune signature of response to PD-1 blockade in classical Hodgkin lymphoma was defined using TCR beta sequencing and CyTOF.

What the time point label conveys for this sample: cycle 1 day 1 (C1D1), immediately before nivolumab initiation. Every trial patient had relapsed following autologous stem cell transplantation, and prior brentuximab vedotin exposure was what differed among cohorts A, B and C. Using a Miltenyi CD8+ T cell isolation kit, CD8+ T cells were purified from thawed PBMCs through magnetic negative selection. The trial cohort was composed of under 70 patients with relapsed/refractory classical Hodgkin lymphoma, for whom complete response, partial response or progressive disease was recorded as best overall response. Single-agent nivolumab was administered to trial patients in the multi-cohort phase II CheckMate 205 trial. An independent review committee assessed best overall response by applying the 2007 International Working Group response criteria. PBMCs from the trial were collected at three points: immediately before nivolumab initiation (C1D1), and during therapy at cycle 2 day 1 and cycle 4 day 1. After peripheral blood was drawn into 8 mL Vacutainer Cell Preparation Tubes, PBMCs were isolated by centrifugation and then cryopreserved. Purified CD4+ and CD8+ fractions were prepared only for cases where an additional PBMC sample was available. Magnetically labelled cells were removed on LS columns in a quadroMACS separator, and the flow-through was retained as the purified fraction.

Overall study results and their limits: The study covered only a single clinical trial cohort, and the causes of the repertoire differences, possibly disease activity or prior therapy, were still not defined. Patients starting nivolumab less than 1 year after ASCT had lower diversity and were excluded from later analyses to avoid confounding by immune reconstitution. Baseline TCR diversity was reported to be lower in newly diagnosed patients than in healthy donors, and even lower in relapsed/refractory patients. Trial patients achieving complete response had baseline diversity similar to newly diagnosed patients, whereas partial responders and progressors had significantly lower diversity. A significant rise by C4D1 was seen in CD4+ but not CD8+ TCR diversity (p=0.0027 vs p=0.16), with the rise being most apparent in complete responders (p=0.02).

Recombination linked TRBV7-9 to TRBJ2-1; the D gene remains uncertain. The receptor was isolated from a human donor with classical Hodgkin lymphoma. The sequenced sample was CD8+ T cells from blood, obtained at baseline. The CDR3 loop reads CASTGLDKGYNEQFF. Read as DNA, the sequence is TGTGCCAGCACGGGTCTAGATAAGGGCTACAATGAGCAGTTCTTC.